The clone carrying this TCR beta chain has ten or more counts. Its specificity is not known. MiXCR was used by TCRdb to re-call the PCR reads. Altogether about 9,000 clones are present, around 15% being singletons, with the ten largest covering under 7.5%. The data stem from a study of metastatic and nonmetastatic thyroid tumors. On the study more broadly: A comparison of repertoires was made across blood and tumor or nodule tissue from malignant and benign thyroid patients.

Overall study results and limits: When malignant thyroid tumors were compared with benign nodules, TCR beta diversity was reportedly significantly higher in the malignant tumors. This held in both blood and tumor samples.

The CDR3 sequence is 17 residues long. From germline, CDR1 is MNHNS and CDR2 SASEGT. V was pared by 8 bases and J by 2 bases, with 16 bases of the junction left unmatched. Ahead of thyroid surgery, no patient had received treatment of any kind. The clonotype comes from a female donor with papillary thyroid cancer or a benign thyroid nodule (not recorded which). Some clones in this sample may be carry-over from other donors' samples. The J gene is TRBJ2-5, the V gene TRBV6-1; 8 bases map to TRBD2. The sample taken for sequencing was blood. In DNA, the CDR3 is TGTGCCAGCGCACCTGGCGGGGGGCCACTGTCTCAAGAGACCCAGTACTTC. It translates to CASAPGGGPLSQETQYF.